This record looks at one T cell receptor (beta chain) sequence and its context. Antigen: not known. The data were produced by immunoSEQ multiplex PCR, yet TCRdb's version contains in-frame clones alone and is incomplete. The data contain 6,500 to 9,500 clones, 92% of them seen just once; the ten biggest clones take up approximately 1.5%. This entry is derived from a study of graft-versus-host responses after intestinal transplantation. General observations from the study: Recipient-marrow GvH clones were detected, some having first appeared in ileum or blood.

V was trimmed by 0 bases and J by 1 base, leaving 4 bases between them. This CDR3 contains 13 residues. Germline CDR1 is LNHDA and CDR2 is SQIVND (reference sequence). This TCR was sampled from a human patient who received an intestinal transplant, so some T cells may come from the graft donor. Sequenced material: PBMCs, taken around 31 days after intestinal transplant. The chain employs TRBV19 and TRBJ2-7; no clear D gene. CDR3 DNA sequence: TGTGCCAGTAGTATAGATCTGTCCTACGAGCAGTACTTC. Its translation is CASSIDLSYEQYF.